This TCR beta chain was sequenced in a study of T cell repertoires in cytomegalovirus infection (dated by TCRdb to the late 2010s). Background for the entire study: Donor HLA type was relevant to the analysis, because carriage of CMV infection together with the matching HLA type was indicated by public TCR beta signatures.

Sequencing used an Illumina HiSeq 1500. TCRdb reworked the public reads: Q25 trimming with fastp, MiXCR clone assembly, productive beta chains retained. CDR3 protein sequences are deduplicated, and each keeps its most common genes and DNA. The sample table holds roughly 46,000 distinct CDR3 sequences, of which roughly 22% were seen once. The leading ten clones occupy approximately 17% of the sample. Trimming accounts for 3 bases at V and 7 bases at J, while the number of junction bases matched to no gene is 4. The CDR3 spans 13 residues, from the cysteine through the phenylalanine. Only CDR3 DNA is held: 39 bases, read in frame from base 1. This clonotype was seen many times. No cognate antigen has been identified for it. One base away there is no much larger clone; base qualities are not given. On the study overall, not on this receptor specifically: Cumulative frequency of public TCR beta family members discriminated carriers of CMV infection plus the relevant HLA type in this cohort and an independent roughly 330-donor cohort. The ex vivo response was dominated by HLA-C-restricted CMV-specific TCR beta clonotypes, and the single most frequent clonotype in two of eight donors was supplied by these HLA-C-restricted clonotypes.

The sample consisted of PBMCs, sequenced either directly or after in vitro stimulation (not recorded which). The receptor's source is a human donor in good health (CMV status not recorded). Some clones in this sample may be carry-over from other donors' samples. This chain is built from TRBV12-3 or TRBV12-4 and TRBJ1-2, with TRBD1 matching 8 junction bases. CDR3 sequence: CASSFPDRGGYTF. DNA sequence: TGTGCCAGCAGTTTTCCCGACAGGGGTGGCTACACCTTC.